The present T cell receptor beta chain was sequenced within a study of synovial regulatory T cells in juvenile arthritis. The CDR3 extends over 12 amino acids. The nucleotide record is missing. CDR1 and CDR2 from the germline V gene are ENHRY and SYGVKD. Regarding the study as a whole: Blood Treg cells that were inflammation-associated showed lower TCR diversity than other blood Treg cells. iaTreg cells shared more CDR3 sequences with synovial Tregs than other blood Tregs did.

Produced via immunoSEQ multiplex PCR; TCRdb's table is partial and in-frame only. This sample's clone table lists roughly 9,900 clones. Note on this clone: Its antigen is not known.

What was sequenced was Treg cells from blood. Noted subset: remaining (HLA-DR-negative) circulating blood Treg cells. The receptor's source is a donor aged 2-35 years with juvenile idiopathic arthritis. This chain joins TRBV10-3 and TRBJ1-2; without DNA, the TCRdb call of TRBD1 cannot be checked. This CDR3 is CAISEADYGYTF.